The sequence of this TCR beta chain was determined in a study of blood T cell repertoires in COVID-19. The protocol was immunoSEQ multiplex PCR, while the TCRdb copy is restricted to in-frame clones and leaves out a portion. The sample holds approximately 160,000 clones, approximately 80% seen once. From germline, CDR1 is SEHNR and CDR2 FQNEAQ (reference sequence). This CDR3 contains 14 residues. V was trimmed by 0 bases and J by 5 bases, leaving 10 bases between them. This clonotype was sampled from a middle-aged man who had recovered from COVID-19. The specimen was PBMCs or T cells enriched from blood (not recorded which). The V gene is TRBV7-9, the J gene TRBJ2-5; D unresolved. This CDR3 is CASSLALGWETQYF. The CDR3 nucleotides read TGTGCCAGCAGCTTAGCGCTGGGCTGGGAGACCCAGTACTTC.